The present T cell receptor beta chain was sequenced within a study of blood T cell repertoires in COVID-19. On the study more broadly: COVID-19 samples, acute and convalescent, were from the United States, Italy and Spain. T cells, B-cell-depleted T cells, or PBMCs provided the cDNA or gDNA that served as material.

Original handling: The authors estimated nucleated cell counts from reference gene primer amplification. The table came from immunoSEQ multiplex PCR; TCRdb's copy has only in-frame clones and leaves some out. The DNA was the basis for D and trimming; V, J and clone size are from that table. Of about 190,000 clones listed, more than 70% were seen once; the top ten hold approximately 3%. The CDR3 length is 16 residues. V was clipped by 2 bases and J by 3 bases; unmatched bases: 9. Per the germline V gene, CDR1 is SGHRS and CDR2 is YFSETQ. The receptor comes from a woman older than 75 with active or convalescent COVID-19. The rearrangement joins TRBV5-1 to TRBJ1-1; TRBD1 agrees at 8 bases. The sequencing input was peripheral blood. Here the CDR3 reads CASSLAGGGGYTEAFF. CDR3 in DNA: TGCGCCAGCAGCTTAGCAGGGGGCGGGGGTTACACTGAAGCTTTCTTT.